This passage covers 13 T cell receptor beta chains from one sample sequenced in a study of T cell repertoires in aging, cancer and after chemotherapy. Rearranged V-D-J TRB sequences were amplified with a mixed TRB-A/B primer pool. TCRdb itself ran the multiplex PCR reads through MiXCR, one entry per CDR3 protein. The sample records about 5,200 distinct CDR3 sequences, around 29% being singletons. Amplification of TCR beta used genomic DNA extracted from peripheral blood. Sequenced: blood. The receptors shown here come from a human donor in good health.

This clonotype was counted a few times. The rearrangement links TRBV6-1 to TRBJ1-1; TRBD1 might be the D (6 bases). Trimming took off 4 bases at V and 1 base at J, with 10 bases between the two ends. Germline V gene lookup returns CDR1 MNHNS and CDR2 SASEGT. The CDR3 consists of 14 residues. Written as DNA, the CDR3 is TGTGCCAGCAGTGTCGAGGGGGGGAACACTGAAGCTTTCTTT. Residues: CASSVEGGNTEAFF.

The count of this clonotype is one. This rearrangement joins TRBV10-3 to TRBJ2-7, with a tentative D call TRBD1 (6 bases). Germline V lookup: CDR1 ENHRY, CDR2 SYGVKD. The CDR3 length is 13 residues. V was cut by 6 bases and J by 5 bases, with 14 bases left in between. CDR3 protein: CAIRGPRQDEQYF. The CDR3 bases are TGTGCCATCAGGGGCCCCCGACAGGACGAGCAGTACTTC.

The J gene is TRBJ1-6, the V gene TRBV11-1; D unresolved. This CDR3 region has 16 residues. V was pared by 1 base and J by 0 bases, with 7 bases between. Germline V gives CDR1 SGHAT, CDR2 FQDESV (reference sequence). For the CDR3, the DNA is TGTGCCAGCAGCTTAGTAGGGAGCTCCTATAATTCACCCCTCCACTTT. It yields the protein CASSLVGSSYNSPLHF.

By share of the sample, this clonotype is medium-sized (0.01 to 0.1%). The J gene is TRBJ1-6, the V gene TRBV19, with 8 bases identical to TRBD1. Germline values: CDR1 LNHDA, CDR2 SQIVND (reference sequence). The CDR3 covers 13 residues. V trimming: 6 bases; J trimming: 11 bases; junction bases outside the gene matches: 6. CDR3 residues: CASSGTGLAPLHF. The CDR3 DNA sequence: TGTGCCAGTAGCGGGACAGGATTAGCACCCCTCCACTTT.

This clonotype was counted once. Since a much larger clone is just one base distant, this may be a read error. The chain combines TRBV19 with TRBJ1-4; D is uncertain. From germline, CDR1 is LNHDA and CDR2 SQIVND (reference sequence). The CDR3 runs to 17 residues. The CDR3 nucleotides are TGTGCCGGTAGTATTATATCGACGGATCCAACTAATGAAAAACTGTTTTTT. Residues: CAGSIISTDPTNEKLFF.

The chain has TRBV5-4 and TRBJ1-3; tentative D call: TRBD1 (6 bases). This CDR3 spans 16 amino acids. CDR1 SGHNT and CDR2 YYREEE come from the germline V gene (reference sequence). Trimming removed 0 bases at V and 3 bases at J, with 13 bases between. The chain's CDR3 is CASSLGGGADGNTIYF. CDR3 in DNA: TGTGCCAGCAGCTTGGGAGGGGGAGCGGATGGAAACACCATATATTTT.

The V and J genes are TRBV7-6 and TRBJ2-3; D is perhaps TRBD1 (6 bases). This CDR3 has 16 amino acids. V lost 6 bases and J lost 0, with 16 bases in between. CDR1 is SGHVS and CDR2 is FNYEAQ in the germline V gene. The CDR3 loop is CASSPRQAGSTDTQYF. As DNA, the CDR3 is TGTGCCAGCAGTCCGAGACAGGCAGGGAGCACAGATACGCAGTATTTT.

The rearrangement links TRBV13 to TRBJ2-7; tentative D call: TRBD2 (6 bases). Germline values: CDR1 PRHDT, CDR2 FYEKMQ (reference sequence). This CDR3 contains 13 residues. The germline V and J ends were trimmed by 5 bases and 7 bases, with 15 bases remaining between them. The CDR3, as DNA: TGTGCCAGCAGCGAAGCGGGCTCCTTGGAGCAGTACTTC. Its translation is CASSEAGSLEQYF. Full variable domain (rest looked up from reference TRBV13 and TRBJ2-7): AAGVIQSPRHLIKEKRETATLKCYPIPRHDTVYWYQQGPGQDPQFLISFYEKMQSDKGSIPDRFSAQQFSDYHSELNMSSLELGDSALYFCASSEAGSLEQYFGPGTRLTVT.

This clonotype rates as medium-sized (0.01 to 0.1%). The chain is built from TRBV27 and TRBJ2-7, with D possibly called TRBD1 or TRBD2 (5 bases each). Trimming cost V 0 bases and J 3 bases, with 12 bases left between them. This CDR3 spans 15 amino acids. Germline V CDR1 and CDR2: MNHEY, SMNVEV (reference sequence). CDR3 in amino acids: CASSLSQGADYEQYF. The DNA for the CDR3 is TGTGCCAGCAGTTTATCGCAGGGAGCAGACTACGAGCAGTACTTC.

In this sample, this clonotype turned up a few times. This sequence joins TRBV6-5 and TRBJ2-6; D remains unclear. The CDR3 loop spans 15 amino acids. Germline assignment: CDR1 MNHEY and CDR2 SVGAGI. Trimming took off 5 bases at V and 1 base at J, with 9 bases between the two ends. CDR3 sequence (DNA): TGTGCCAGCAGTACCGGATGGTCTGGGGCCAACGTCCTGACTTTC. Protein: CASSTGWSGANVLTF.

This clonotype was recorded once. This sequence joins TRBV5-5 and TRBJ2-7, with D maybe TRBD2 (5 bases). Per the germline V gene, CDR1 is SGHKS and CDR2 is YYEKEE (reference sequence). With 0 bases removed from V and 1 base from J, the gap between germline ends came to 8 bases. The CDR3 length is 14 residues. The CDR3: CASSLVSGSYEQYF. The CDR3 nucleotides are TGTGCCAGCAGCTTGGTCTCGGGGTCCTACGAGCAGTACTTC. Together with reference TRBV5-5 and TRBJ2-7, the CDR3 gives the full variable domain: DAGVTQSPTHLIKTRGQQVTLRCSPISGHKSVSWYQQVLGQGPQFIFQYYEKEERGRGNFPDRFSARQFPNYSSELNVNALLLGDSALYLCASSLVSGSYEQYFGPGTRLTVT.

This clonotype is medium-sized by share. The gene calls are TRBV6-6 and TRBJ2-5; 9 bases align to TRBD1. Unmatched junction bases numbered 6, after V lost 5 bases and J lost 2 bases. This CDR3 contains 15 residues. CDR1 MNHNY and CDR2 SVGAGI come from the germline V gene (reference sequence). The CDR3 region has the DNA TGTGCCAGCAGTCACCCGGGACAGGGACAAGAGACCCAGTACTTC. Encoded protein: CASSHPGQGQETQYF.

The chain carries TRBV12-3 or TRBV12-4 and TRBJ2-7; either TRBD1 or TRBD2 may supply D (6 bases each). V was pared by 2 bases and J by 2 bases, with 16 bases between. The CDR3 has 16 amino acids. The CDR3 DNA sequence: TGTGCCAGCAGTTTAAAAAGAGGGGGGCCCCCCTACGAGCAGTACTTC. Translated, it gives CASSLKRGGPPYEQYF.